This T cell receptor beta chain comes out of a study of OX40 agonist ivuxolimab in advanced cancers. In terms of the full investigation: The costimulatory receptor OX40 (CD134) was targeted by ivuxolimab, a fully human IgG2 agonistic monoclonal antibody. Intravenous ivuxolimab was administered to patients every 2 weeks at six dose levels: 0.01, 0.1, 0.3, 1.5, 3 and 10 mg/kg. Of the approximately 50 patients in dose escalation, 19 had hepatocellular carcinoma, approximately 15 had melanoma, 9 had renal cell carcinoma and 9 had head and neck cancer. In the dose-escalation cohort, 70% to 85% of patients were male, and the mean age was about 55 years, with a range of 23 to 79. Patients were allowed to have had prior anti-PD-1, anti-PD-L1 or anti-CTLA-4 therapy, and approximately 37% of the dose-escalation patients had been treated with checkpoint inhibitors. Partial responses were achieved by three dose-escalation patients, of whom one had hepatocellular carcinoma and two had cutaneous melanoma. The point of sequencing TCRbeta in the periphery was to test whether ivuxolimab changed TCR sequence diversity and drove clonal T-cell expansion. The paper covers the monotherapy dose-escalation part of the phase I ivuxolimab trial, which included N = 52 patients. Study-level results and caveats: The antigen specificity of the clonally expanded peripheral T cells was not determined. Low levels of normalized T-cell clonal expansion were also seen in some patients who did not respond. In the 0.1-3.0 mg/kg groups, partial responders had among the lowest normalized peripheral clonal expansion, particularly in CD8+ T cells. At doses of 0.1 to 3.0 mg/kg, clonal expansion of both CD4+ and CD8+ T cells in blood was seen between baseline and week 6. After ivuxolimab, CD8+ T cells had more expanded clones than CD4+ T cells on average.

The trial excluded patients who had a history of autoimmune disease or were on systemic immunosuppression. Peripheral blood for TCR sequencing was collected from all dose cohorts at baseline, on cycle 4 day 1, and on cycle 7 day 1. The samples were taken from a phase I, first-in-human, multicenter, open-label dose-escalation trial of ivuxolimab. Adults with locally advanced or metastatic melanoma, renal cell, hepatocellular, or head and neck squamous cell carcinoma were enrolled in the trial. Before TCR sequencing, CD4+ T cells and CD8+ T cells were sorted from peripheral blood as separate populations. Genomic DNA was isolated from the sorted cells so that the TCRbeta CDR3 region could be sequenced. TCRbeta CDR3 regions were sequenced using the immunoSEQ Assay. Sourced from immuneACCESS, this table was stored by TCRdb with only in-frame sequences that have V and J called. A share of the clones is absent; for the studies checked, an unresolved V gene accounts for under half, and the remainder has no known explanation. The sample table records 50,000 or so clones; about 86% of these occur just once. The top ten clonotypes cover roughly 6.7% of the sample.

This clone was observed a few times. The clone's antigen remains unknown. Nothing much larger sits one base from this clone, and base qualities are not available. The CDR3 starts with the cysteine, ends with the phenylalanine, and has 14 residues. The read is trimmed to its CDR3 DNA, 42 bases read in frame from base 1. The germline V gene specifies SGHTA as CDR1 and FQGNSA as CDR2. Trimming costs V 5 bases and J 1 base, and their ends lie 11 bases apart. This material consisted of CD4+ or CD8+ T cells sorted from blood, taken in a trial of the OX40 agonist ivuxolimab. The V gene is TRBV7-2 and the J gene is TRBJ1-2; too little of a D gene remains to name it. The TCR comes from an adult with an advanced solid tumor such as melanoma, head and neck, liver or kidney cancer. The CDR3 protein is CASSLERVNYGYTF. At the DNA level, the sequence is TGTGCCAGCAGCCTAGAAAGGGTTAACTATGGCTACACCTTC.